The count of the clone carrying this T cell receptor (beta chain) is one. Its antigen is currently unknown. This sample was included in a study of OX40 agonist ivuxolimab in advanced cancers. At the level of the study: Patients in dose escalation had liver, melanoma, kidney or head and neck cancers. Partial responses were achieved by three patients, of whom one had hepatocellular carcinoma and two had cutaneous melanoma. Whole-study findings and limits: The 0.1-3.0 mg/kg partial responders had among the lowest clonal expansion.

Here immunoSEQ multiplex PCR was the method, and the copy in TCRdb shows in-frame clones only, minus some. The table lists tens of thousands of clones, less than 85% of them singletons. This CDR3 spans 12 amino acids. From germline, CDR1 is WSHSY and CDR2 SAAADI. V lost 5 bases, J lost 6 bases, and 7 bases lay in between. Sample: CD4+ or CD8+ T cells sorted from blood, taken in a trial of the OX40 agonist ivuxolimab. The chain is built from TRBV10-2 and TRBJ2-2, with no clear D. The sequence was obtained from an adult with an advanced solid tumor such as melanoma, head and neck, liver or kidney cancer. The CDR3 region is CASSRWAGELFF. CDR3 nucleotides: TGCGCCAGCAGTAGGTGGGCCGGGGAGCTGTTTTTT.